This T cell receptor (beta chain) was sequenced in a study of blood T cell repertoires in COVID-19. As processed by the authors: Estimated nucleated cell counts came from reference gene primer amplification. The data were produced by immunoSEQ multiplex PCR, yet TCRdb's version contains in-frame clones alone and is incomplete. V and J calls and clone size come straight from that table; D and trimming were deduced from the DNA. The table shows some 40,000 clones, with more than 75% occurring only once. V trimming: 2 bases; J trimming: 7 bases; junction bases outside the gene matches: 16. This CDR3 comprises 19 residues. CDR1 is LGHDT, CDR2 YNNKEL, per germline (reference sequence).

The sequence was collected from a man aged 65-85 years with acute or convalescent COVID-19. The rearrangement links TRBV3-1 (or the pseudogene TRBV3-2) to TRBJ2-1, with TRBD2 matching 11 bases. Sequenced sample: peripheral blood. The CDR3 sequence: CASSQSPGLAAQRTNEQFF. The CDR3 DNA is TGTGCCAGCAGCCAATCACCGGGACTAGCGGCCCAACGGACGAATGAGCAGTTCTTC.